This T cell receptor (beta chain) was profiled in a study of monozygotic twins with inflammatory bowel disease. TCRdb re-called the 5' RACE reads, yielding one record per CDR3 amino acid sequence without DNA. The ten top clones account for 2.5% to 3%, within a sample of around 370,000 distinct CDR3 sequences. The CDR3 is made up of 12 amino acids. Germline CDR1 and CDR2: DFQATT and SNEGSKA (reference sequence). Blood was collected, roughly 2.5 ml per donor. The sequenced sample was blood. The clonotype originates from a human donor with ulcerative colitis or Crohn's disease, or a healthy co-twin of an affected twin (not recorded which). The chain carries TRBV20-1 and TRBJ2-5; without DNA, the TCRdb call of TRBD2 cannot be checked. CDR3 sequence: CSAPPDQETQYF.